The 29 T cell receptor beta chains below were found in one sample sequenced in a study of cytomegalovirus exposure and HLA in healthy donors. PCR primers comprised 60 Vbeta and 13 Jbeta primers. Generated by immunoSEQ multiplex PCR, the TCRdb table keeps only in-frame clones and is missing some. The sample yields under 170,000 clones, 55% to 80% seen once. Material for sequencing was PBMCs. The source of these receptors is a woman aged 55-70 years in good health and CMV-seropositive.

V is TRBV4-1 and J is TRBJ2-7, with a tentative D call TRBD2 (6 bases). The germline V gene encodes CDR1 MGHRA and CDR2 YSYEKL. Trimming took off 3 bases at V and 0 bases at J, with 12 bases between the two ends. The CDR3 has 15 residues. CDR3 residues: CASSQDSGYSYEQYF. The CDR3, as DNA: TGCGCCAGCAGCCAGGATAGCGGTTACTCCTACGAGCAGTACTTC.

The rearrangement uses TRBV11-1 and TRBJ1-1; D is perhaps TRBD1 (6 bases). The germline V gene has CDR1 SGHAT and CDR2 FQDESV (reference sequence). This CDR3 is 12 amino acids long. Trimming pared 4 bases from V and 4 bases from J, leaving 7 bases between. This CDR3 reads CASSSDSTEAFF. The CDR3 nucleotides are TGTGCCAGCAGCTCGGACAGCACTGAAGCTTTCTTT.

V usage is TRBV7-2 and J usage is TRBJ1-3; no definite D call. V was cut by 1 base and J by 0 bases, with 10 bases left in between. CDR1 is SGHTA, CDR2 FQGNSA, per germline. The CDR3 totals 16 residues. For the CDR3, the DNA is TGTGCCAGCAGCTTAGACCAGGTCAGCTCTGGAAACACCATATATTTT. It is translated as CASSLDQVSSGNTIYF.

The V and J genes are TRBV28 and TRBJ1-6; the match to TRBD1 covers 8 bases. V lost 0 bases to trimming and J lost 9 bases; unmatched junction nucleotides: 4. CDR1 is MDHEN, CDR2 SYDVKM, per germline. This CDR3 contains 15 residues. In DNA, the CDR3 is TGTGCCAGCAGTTTATGGCGACAGGGGCCTTCACCCCTCCACTTT. Its protein is CASSLWRQGPSPLHF.

The J gene is TRBJ2-7, the V gene TRBV7-2, with D unclear. The CDR3 totals 15 residues. The germline CDR1 and CDR2 sequences are SGHTA and FQGNSA. Trimming removed 0 bases from V and 10 bases from J, with 19 bases in between. The CDR3: CASSLAPGRTNKQYF. CDR3 nucleotide sequence: TGTGCCAGCAGCTTAGCCCCGGGTCGAACAAATAAACAGTACTTC.

The chain employs TRBV25-1 and TRBJ2-5; 9 bases match TRBD2. There are 15 residues in the CDR3. Germline values: CDR1 MGHDK, CDR2 SYGVNS. J gave up 5 bases and V 6 bases, and 10 bases lay outside the gene matches. CDR3 sequence: CASSLAGWGGETQYF. The DNA for the CDR3 is TGTGCCAGCAGCCTAGCGGGGTGGGGGGGGGAGACCCAGTACTTC. Full variable domain (remainder filled in from reference TRBV25-1 and TRBJ2-5): EADIYQTPRYLVIGTGKKITLECSQTMGHDKMYWYQQDPGMELHLIHYSYGVNSTEKGDLSSESTVSRIRTEHFPLTLESARPSHTSQYLCASSLAGWGGETQYFGPGTRLLVL.

This clone was observed a few times. V is TRBV18 and J is TRBJ2-7; D unresolved. The CDR3 covers 14 residues. Germline assignment: CDR1 KGHSH and CDR2 LQKENI. Trimming took 2 bases from V and 0 from J, leaving 8 bases between them. CDR3 DNA: TGTGCCAGCTCACCAAGCCAGGCCTCCTACGAGCAGTACTTC. It is translated as CASSPSQASYEQYF.

As concerns this clone: Within the sample, other DNA sequences also encode this same CDR3. The chain is built from TRBV28 and TRBJ1-2; TRBD1 aligns across 7 bases. The CDR3 runs to 13 residues. Trimming cost V 9 bases and J 2 bases; bases outside gene matches: 6. The germline gives CDR1 MDHEN, CDR2 SYDVKM. CDR3 nucleotide sequence: TGTGCCAGTCGCCCACAGGGGAACTATGGCTACACCTTC. Protein product: CASRPQGNYGYTF.

The V gene is TRBV7-2, the J gene TRBJ1-2; TRBD1 agrees at 8 bases. The CDR3 has 13 amino acids. Per the germline V gene, CDR1 is SGHTA and CDR2 is FQGNSA. J gave up 3 bases and V 5 bases, and 2 bases lay outside the gene matches. The CDR3 DNA reads TGTGCCAGCAGCCGGGGACAGGACTATGGCTACACCTTC. Its translation: CASSRGQDYGYTF.

CDR3 nucleotide sequence: TGCGCCAGCAGCCTCAGAGGTGACAGGGAGTATGAAAAACTGTTTTTT. As protein: CASSLRGDREYEKLFF. V and J are TRBV4-3 and TRBJ1-4, with TRBD1 matching 7 bases. V gave up 4 bases and J gave up 6 bases; unmatched junction bases: 11. The V gene's germline CDR1 is LGHNA and CDR2 YSLEER. This CDR3 spans 16 amino acids.

The chain carries TRBV7-2 and TRBJ2-5; weak D call: TRBD2 (6 bases). The CDR3 is 15 amino acids. CDR1 is SGHTA, CDR2 FQGNSA, per germline. The V end was cut by 3 bases, the J end by 4 bases, with 15 bases between. As DNA, the CDR3 is TGTGCCAGCAGCTTGTTGGGCGGGGAGGCAGAGACCCAGTACTTC. This codes for CASSLLGGEAETQYF.

This clone appeared a single time. This chain uses TRBV10-3 with TRBJ1-6, with 10 bases lining up with TRBD1. CDR1 is ENHRY, CDR2 SYGVKD, per germline. J was trimmed by 10 bases and V by 6 bases; bases with no gene match: 6. This CDR3 has 14 residues. The CDR3 DNA reads as TGTGCCATCAGAACCGGGACAGGGGCCTCACCCCTCCACTTT. It encodes CAIRTGTGASPLHF.

The chain links TRBV5-4 to TRBJ1-2; tentative D call: TRBD1 (6 bases). Germline CDR1 SGHNT, CDR2 YYREEE (reference sequence). The V end lost 4 bases, the J end lost 7 bases, and 23 bases lay between the germline ends. The CDR3 is made up of 16 amino acids. For the CDR3, the DNA is TGTGCCAGCAGCCCTGGGGGGGCCGAGCTAGCGGGTGGCTACACCTTC. Residues: CASSPGGAELAGGYTF.

This clone was seen more than once but under ten times. The J gene is TRBJ1-4, the V gene TRBV28; maybe TRBD1 (6 bases). Germline values: CDR1 MDHEN, CDR2 SYDVKM. CDR3 length: 14 amino acids. Trimming cost V 6 bases and J 8 bases, with 16 bases left between them. CDR3: CASSPQGRYEKLFF. DNA of the CDR3: TGTGCCAGCAGCCCACAGGGCCGATACGAAAAACTGTTTTTT.

This chain uses TRBV6-1 with TRBJ1-2; 11 bases agree with TRBD1. Germline assignment: CDR1 MNHNS and CDR2 SASEGT. The CDR3 loop spans 16 amino acids. V shed 1 base and J 4 bases; nucleotides not matched to a gene: 5. The DNA for the CDR3 is TGTGCCAGCAGTGAAGGGACAGGGGGCGGCCTCTATGGCTACACCTTC. Its translation is CASSEGTGGGLYGYTF.

This clone was counted only a few times. The rearrangement uses TRBV30 and TRBJ2-6; TRBD2 matches 9 bases. Germline V gene sequence: CDR1 GTSNPN, CDR2 SVGIG (reference sequence). There are 17 residues in the CDR3. V shed 3 bases and J 4 bases; nucleotides not matched to a gene: 10. The CDR3 loop reads CAWSLAGLQPGANVLTF. The CDR3 nucleotides are TGTGCCTGGAGCCTAGCGGGACTGCAACCGGGGGCCAACGTCCTGACTTTC.

The chain uses TRBV28 and TRBJ1-4; 9 bases agree with TRBD1. Trimming cost V 3 bases and J 7 bases; bases outside gene matches: 6. Germline CDR1 is MDHEN and CDR2 is SYDVKM. The CDR3 sequence is 15 residues long. As DNA, the CDR3 is TGTGCCAGCAGTTTGGCACAGGGGGCCGGTGAAAAACTGTTTTTT. Translated: CASSLAQGAGEKLFF.

This chain uses TRBV5-5 with TRBJ2-3; D remains ambiguous. CDR3 length: 15 amino acids. Germline loops: CDR1 SGHKS, CDR2 YYEKEE (reference sequence). V gave up 1 base and J gave up 3 bases, with 12 bases separating them. The CDR3 here is CASSLLLAETDTQYF. In DNA form, the CDR3 reads TGTGCCAGCAGCTTGTTGTTGGCGGAGACAGATACGCAGTATTTT.

The chain combines TRBV6-5 with TRBJ1-3, with 8 bases that match TRBD1. Trimming removed 7 bases from V and 2 bases from J; junction bases left unmatched: 4. The CDR3 is 14 residues long. Germline CDR1 MNHEY, CDR2 SVGAGI. The CDR3 DNA follows: TGTGCCAGCAAAGCGACAGGGGCTGGAAACACCATATATTTT. This codes for CASKATGAGNTIYF.

This chain joins TRBV4-3 and TRBJ2-5; D may be TRBD2 (5 bases). CDR1 is LGHNA, CDR2 YSLEER, per germline. There are 16 residues in the CDR3. V shed 2 bases and J shed 1 base, with 14 bases lying between them. CDR3 loop: CASSQKGLALQETQYF. The CDR3 DNA follows: TGCGCCAGCAGCCAAAAAGGGCTAGCCCTCCAAGAGACCCAGTACTTC.

V and J are TRBV6-5 and TRBJ1-5, with 8 bases fitting TRBD1. With V trimmed by 6 bases and J by 3 bases, 4 bases remained unmatched. CDR3 length: 14 residues. Germline CDR1 MNHEY, CDR2 SVGAGI. This chain's CDR3 is CASSMDRANQPQHF. DNA of the CDR3: TGTGCCAGCAGCATGGACAGGGCCAATCAGCCCCAGCATTTT.

This sequence joins TRBV30 and TRBJ2-7, with 12 positions matching TRBD2. Germline V lookup: CDR1 GTSNPN, CDR2 SVGIG (reference sequence). This CDR3 spans 16 amino acids. The V and J ends lost 0 bases and 4 bases, in that order; junction bases with no gene match: 7. The CDR3 sequence: CAWSVVTSGSGYEQYF. CDR3 DNA: TGTGCCTGGAGTGTAGTGACTAGCGGGAGTGGATACGAGCAGTACTTC.

The rearrangement joins TRBV6-1 to TRBJ1-3, with a possible D match to TRBD1 (5 bases). CDR3 length: 14 residues. The germline gives CDR1 MNHNS, CDR2 SASEGT. Trimming shortened V by 6 bases and J by 2 bases, and 11 bases separated the two germline ends. CDR3: CASSPREAGNTIYF. In nucleotides, the CDR3 is TGTGCCAGCAGCCCCAGGGAGGCTGGAAACACCATATATTTT.

This chain joins TRBV18 and TRBJ2-7, with 8 bases fitting TRBD1. Looked up from germline, CDR1 is KGHSH and CDR2 is LQKENI. The length of the CDR3 is 13 residues. J gave up 3 bases and V 4 bases, and 2 bases lay outside the gene matches. CDR3 protein: CASSRQGNYEQYF. CDR3 nucleotides: TGTGCCAGCTCACGACAGGGGAACTACGAGCAGTACTTC.

The CDR3 DNA follows: TGTGCCAGCAGCTTAAGCGGGACTAGCGGGGTGGAGCAGTACTTC. This codes for CASSLSGTSGVEQYF. The V and J genes are TRBV13 and TRBJ2-7; 13 bases fit TRBD2. Germline assignment: CDR1 PRHDT and CDR2 FYEKMQ (reference sequence). The CDR3 totals 15 residues. The junction had 5 bases not matched to a gene; V was cut back by 2 bases and J by 7 bases. The variable domain in full, completed from reference TRBV13 and TRBJ2-7, reads AAGVIQSPRHLIKEKRETATLKCYPIPRHDTVYWYQQGPGQDPQFLISFYEKMQSDKGSIPDRFSAQQFSDYHSELNMSSLELGDSALYFCASSLSGTSGVEQYFGPGTRLTVT.

This clone came up once. This sequence joins TRBV19 and TRBJ2-3; 10 nucleotides line up with TRBD2. The CDR3 extends over 15 amino acids. Germline lookup yields CDR1 LNHDA and CDR2 SQIVND (reference sequence). Trimming took 5 bases from V and 5 from J; bases not matched to a gene: 7. CDR3 loop: CASSSSGRVRDTQYF. CDR3 DNA sequence: TGTGCCAGTAGTTCTAGCGGGAGAGTTAGAGATACGCAGTATTTT.

The chain is built from TRBV6-5 and TRBJ1-4; possible D gene TRBD1, 5 bases. CDR1 and CDR2 (germline): MNHEY, SVGAGI. The CDR3 covers 13 residues. Trimming stripped 8 bases from V and 7 bases from J, with 14 bases between. CDR3 nucleotide sequence: TGTGCCAGCGCCGGCGGGGGTTCTGAAAAACTGTTTTTT. The encoded protein is CASAGGGSEKLFF.

This sequence joins TRBV30 and TRBJ2-1, with D tentatively TRBD2 (5 bases). Germline CDR1 and CDR2: GTSNPN and SVGIG (reference sequence). The CDR3 totals 16 residues. Trimming took 5 bases from V and 3 from J, leaving 20 bases between them. The CDR3 DNA reads TGTGCCTGGCGACTTCTGGGTAGCGCAAACTACAATGAGCAGTTCTTC. Protein product: CAWRLLGSANYNEQFF.

This clone was seen just once. The chain employs TRBV28 and TRBJ2-3; TRBD2 is a possible D gene (6 bases). This CDR3 has 14 amino acids. V was pared by 6 bases and J by 4 bases, with 14 bases between. CDR1 and CDR2 (germline): MDHEN, SYDVKM. The CDR3 region is CASRRGDRADTQYF. The CDR3 DNA reads TGTGCCAGCAGGCGGGGAGACCGGGCAGATACGCAGTATTTT.